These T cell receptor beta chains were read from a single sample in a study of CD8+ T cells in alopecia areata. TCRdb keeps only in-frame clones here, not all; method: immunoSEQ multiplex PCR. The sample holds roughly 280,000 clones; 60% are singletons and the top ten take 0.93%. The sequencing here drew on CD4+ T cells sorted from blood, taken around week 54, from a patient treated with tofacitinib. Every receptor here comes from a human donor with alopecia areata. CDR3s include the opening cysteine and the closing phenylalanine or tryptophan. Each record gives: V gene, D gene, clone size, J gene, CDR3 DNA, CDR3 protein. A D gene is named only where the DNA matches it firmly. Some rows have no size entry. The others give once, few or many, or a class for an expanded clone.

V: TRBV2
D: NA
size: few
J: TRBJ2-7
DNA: TGTGCCAGCAGTCCTCAGGGAGGAGTCTCCTACGAGCAGTACTTC
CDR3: CASSPQGGVSYEQYF

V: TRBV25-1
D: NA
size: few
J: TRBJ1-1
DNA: TGTGCCAGCAGTAATTCAGGGGCGTACACTGAAGCTTTCTTT
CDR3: CASSNSGAYTEAFF

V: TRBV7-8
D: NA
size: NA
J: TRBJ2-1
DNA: TGTGCCAGCAGCTTTAGAGGCACACGGGAGTACAATGAGCAGTTCTTC
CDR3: CASSFRGTREYNEQFF

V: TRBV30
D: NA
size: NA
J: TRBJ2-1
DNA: TGTGCCTGGAGTGTTGGACGGTTGTACAATGAGCAGTTCTTC
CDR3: CAWSVGRLYNEQFF

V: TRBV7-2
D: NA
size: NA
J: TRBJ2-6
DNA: TGTGCCAGCAGCTCCACAATCAATGCTAAACGGCTTGGCGTCCTGACTTTC
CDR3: CASSSTINAKRLGVLTF

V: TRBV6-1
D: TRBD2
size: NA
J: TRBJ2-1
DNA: TGTGCCAGCAGTGATTTGGCGGGGGGCGTAGGTGAGCAGTTCTTC
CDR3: CASSDLAGGVGEQFF

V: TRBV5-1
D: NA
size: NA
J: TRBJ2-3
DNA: TGCGCCAGCAGCTTCCTGGGAGAGGCAGATACGCAGTATTTT
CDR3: CASSFLGEADTQYF

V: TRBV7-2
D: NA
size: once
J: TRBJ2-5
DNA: TGTGCCAGCAGCTTTAACCAAGCAGATGAGACCCAGTACTTC
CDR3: CASSFNQADETQYF

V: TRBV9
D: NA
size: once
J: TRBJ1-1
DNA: TGTGCCAGCAGCGTAGTCGGTTCCACTGAAGCTTTCTTT
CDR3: CASSVVGSTEAFF

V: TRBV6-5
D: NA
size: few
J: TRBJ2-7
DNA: TGTGCCAGCCGGGACTTAGTTTTCGAGCAGTACTTC
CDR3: CASRDLVFEQYF

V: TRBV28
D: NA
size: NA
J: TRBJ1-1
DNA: TGTGCCAGCAGTTTTTGGACAGATGAAGCTTTCTTT
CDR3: CASSFWTDEAFF

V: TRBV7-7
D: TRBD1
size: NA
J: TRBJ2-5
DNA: TGTGCTAGCAGCGAGGGGCCGACAGGGGGTGGGGAGACCCAGTACTTC
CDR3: CASSEGPTGGGETQYF

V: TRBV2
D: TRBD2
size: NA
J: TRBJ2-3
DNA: TGTGCCAGCGCTCGACTAGCGGGGGGCACAGATACGCAGTATTTT
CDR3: CASARLAGGTDTQYF

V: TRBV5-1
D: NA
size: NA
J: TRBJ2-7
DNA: TGCGCCAGCAGCTTGGCGTCCGGATCAACCCACGAGCAGTACTTC
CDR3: CASSLASGSTHEQYF

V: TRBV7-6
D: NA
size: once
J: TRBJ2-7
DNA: TGTGCCAGCAGCCCTTGGACGCCCGGTTACGAGCAGTACTTC
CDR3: CASSPWTPGYEQYF

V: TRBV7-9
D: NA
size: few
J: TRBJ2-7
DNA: TGTGCCAGCAGCTCTAACTACGAGCAGTACTTC
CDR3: CASSSNYEQYF